This T cell receptor (beta chain) appears in the sequencing data of a study of T cells in Graves' hyperthyroidism and ophthalmopathy. Lactation, pregnancy, other autoimmune disease or uncontrolled infection excluded patients. Deletions cut 7 bases from V and 13 bases from J, with 7 bases between. Germline assignment: CDR1 LNHDA and CDR2 SQIVND (reference sequence). The CDR3 runs to 9 residues. Amplification of TCR beta CDR3 regions used RNA as the template. Using the HTBI primer set, a first-round RT-PCR was run on the TCR CDR3. TCRdb independently ran MiXCR on the multiplex PCR reads; one entry per CDR3 protein. This sample has around 620,000 distinct CDR3 sequences, with about half found just once.

The chain has TRBV19 and TRBJ1-4; D not certain. Sequenced material: peripheral blood or thyroid tissue (not recorded which). The sequence was obtained from an adult woman with Graves' disease, either hyperthyroidism or ophthalmopathy (not recorded which). Here the CDR3 DNA reads TGTGCCAGTAAGAAAGGACTGTTTTTT. As protein: CASKKGLFF.